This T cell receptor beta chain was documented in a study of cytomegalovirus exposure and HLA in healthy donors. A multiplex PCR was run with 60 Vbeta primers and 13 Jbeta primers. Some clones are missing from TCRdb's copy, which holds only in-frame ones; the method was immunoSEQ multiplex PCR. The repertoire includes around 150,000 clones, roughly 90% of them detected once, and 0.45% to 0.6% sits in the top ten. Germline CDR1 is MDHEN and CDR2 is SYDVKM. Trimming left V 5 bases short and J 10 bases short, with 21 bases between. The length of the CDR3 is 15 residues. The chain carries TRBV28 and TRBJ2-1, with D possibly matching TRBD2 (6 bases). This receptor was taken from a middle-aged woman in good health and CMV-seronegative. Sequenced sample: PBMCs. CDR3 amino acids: CASSVPGVRRSEQFF. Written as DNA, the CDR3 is TGTGCCAGCAGTGTCCCGGGGGTTCGACGCTCCGAGCAGTTCTTC.